This entry concerns a single T cell receptor beta chain. The data derive from a study of blood T cell repertoires in COVID-19. V shed 4 bases and J 5 bases; nucleotides not matched to a gene: 9. Germline CDR1 reads SGHRS; CDR2 reads YFSETQ. This CDR3 has 15 amino acids. Libraries were prepared by immunoSEQ multiplex PCR; TCRdb keeps only in-frame clonotypes and omits some of them. Of 250,000 to 300,000 clones listed, around 80% are singletons. The sequence was obtained from a man in his forties who had been exposed to COVID-19. Sequencing input: PBMCs or T cells enriched from blood (not recorded which). V is TRBV5-1 and J is TRBJ2-5; 9 positions agree with TRBD2. CDR3 sequence (DNA): TGCGCCAGCAGCCGTGTAGCGGGAGCGAGGGAGACCCAGTACTTC. This sequence encodes CASSRVAGARETQYF.